This TCR beta chain was documented in a study of cytomegalovirus exposure and HLA in healthy donors. The PCR ran on 60 Vbeta and 13 Jbeta primers. TCRdb's table, derived via immunoSEQ multiplex PCR, lists solely in-frame clones and lacks some. The sample lists over 100,000 clones, around 70% occurring once. Unrecorded immune exposures were likely, despite nominal health at sampling. J gave up 3 bases and V 4 bases, and 11 bases lay outside the gene matches. Germline CDR1 and CDR2: SEHNR and FQNEAQ (reference sequence). This CDR3 contains 17 residues. The sample was PBMCs. This TCR derives from a man aged 30-40 years in good health and CMV-seropositive. This chain connects TRBV7-9 to TRBJ2-2; TRBD2 agrees at 7 bases. CDR3 sequence reads: CASSYGTTEGDTGELFF. The CDR3 region has the DNA TGTGCCAGCAGCTACGGGACTACCGAAGGCGACACCGGGGAGCTGTTTTTT.